The clone carrying this TCR beta chain was detected only a few times. Its specificity is unknown. The sample originates from a study of T-cell memory formation after mild COVID-19. Findings and limits, study-wide: Clones contracting over day 15 to 85 were CD4/CD8 balanced, with later expanders leaning CD4+.

TCRdb ran MiXCR on the 5' RACE reads and lists one entry per CDR3 protein. Here the sample spans fewer than 350,000 distinct CDR3 sequences, roughly 8% being singletons. This CDR3 is built from 14 residues. J gave up 10 bases and V 0 bases, and 3 bases lay outside the gene matches. The germline CDR1 and CDR2 sequences are SGHRS and YFSETQ. The TCR originated in a man younger than 35 who had mild COVID-19 (a few samples of this study predate the infection). Cell type and time point are not known. The gene calls are TRBV5-1 and TRBJ2-3, with TRBD2 matching over 12 bases. Sequences were obtained from PBMCs or a T cell subset sorted from them (not recorded which). CDR3 DNA: TGCGCCAGCAGCTTGGGACTAGCGGGGGAGGCGCAGTATTTT. Its translation: CASSLGLAGEAQYF.